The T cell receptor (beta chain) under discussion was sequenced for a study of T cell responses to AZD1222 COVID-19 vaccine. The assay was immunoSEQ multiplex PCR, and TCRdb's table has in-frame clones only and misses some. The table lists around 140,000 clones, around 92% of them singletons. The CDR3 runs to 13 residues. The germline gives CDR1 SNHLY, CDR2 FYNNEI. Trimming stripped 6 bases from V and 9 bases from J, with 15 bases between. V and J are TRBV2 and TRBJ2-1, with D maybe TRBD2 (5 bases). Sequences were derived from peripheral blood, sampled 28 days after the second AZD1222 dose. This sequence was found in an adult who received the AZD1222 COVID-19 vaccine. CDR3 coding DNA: TGTGCCAGCAGGACGGACTTAGCTAGTGAGCAGTTCTTC. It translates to CASRTDLASEQFF. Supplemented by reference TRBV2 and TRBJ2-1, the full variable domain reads EPEVTQTPSHQVTQMGQEVILRCVPISNHLYFYWYRQILGQKVEFLVSFYNNEISEKSEIFDDQFSVERPDGSNFTLKIRSTKLEDSAMYFCASRTDLASEQFFGPGTRLTVL.